A single sample gave rise to the 10 T cell receptor beta chains below, sequenced in a study of blood T cell repertoires in COVID-19 (TCRdb year 2020). The library was obtained by the immunoSEQ multiplex PCR assay. The table was pulled from immuneACCESS by TCRdb, which kept in-frame rearrangements only. Such tables lose some clones; where checked, under half of the loss comes from unresolved V genes, and the rest has no known cause. The sample table records about 270,000 clones; more than 75% of these occur just once. The ten largest clones add up to about 2.3% of the sample. The sample taken for sequencing was PBMCs or T cells enriched from blood (not recorded which). The source of these receptors is a woman aged 40-49 years with acute COVID-19.

The V and J genes are TRBV6-5 and TRBJ1-3, with D perhaps TRBD1 (6 bases). The length of the CDR3 is 14 residues. Germline lookup yields CDR1 MNHEY and CDR2 SVGAGI. Trimming removed 7 bases from V and 4 bases from J, with 14 bases in between. Written as DNA, the CDR3 is TGTGCCAGCATCAAGACAGGACGCGGAAACACCATATATTTT. Translation: CASIKTGRGNTIYF.

This CDR3 reads CASSLTAGGPYEQYF. The CDR3 DNA is TGTGCCAGCAGCTTAACAGCGGGAGGGCCGTACGAGCAGTACTTC. The rearrangement links TRBV7-2 to TRBJ2-7; TRBD2 matches at 10 bases. This CDR3 is built from 15 residues. Germline CDR1 reads SGHTA; CDR2 reads FQGNSA. V trimming: 2 bases; J trimming: 4 bases; junction bases outside the gene matches: 5.

The chain employs TRBV12-3 or TRBV12-4 and TRBJ2-2; D is undetermined. Trimming took off 6 bases at V and 8 bases at J, with 13 bases between the two ends. This CDR3 is 13 amino acids long. CDR3: CASSPRSKGELFF. The CDR3, as DNA: TGTGCCAGCAGCCCCCGTAGCAAGGGGGAGCTGTTTTTT.

The chain combines TRBV6-2 or TRBV6-3 with TRBJ1-2; D remains ambiguous. V lost 0 bases to trimming and J lost 5 bases, with 10 bases between them. Germline V gene data show CDR1 as MNHEY and CDR2 as SVGEGT. The length of the CDR3 is 14 residues. The CDR3: CASSYSNGPYGYTF. CDR3 sequence (DNA): TGTGCCAGCAGTTACTCGAACGGTCCTTATGGCTACACCTTC.

The chain combines TRBV3-1 (or the pseudogene TRBV3-2) with TRBJ1-1, with D hard to call. V gave up 3 bases and J gave up 8 bases, with 7 bases separating them. Germline lookup yields CDR1 LGHDT and CDR2 YNNKEL (reference sequence). The CDR3 is made up of 11 amino acids. The CDR3 is CASSHGEEAFF. The DNA for the CDR3 is TGTGCCAGCAGCCACGGGGAAGAAGCTTTCTTT.

The V gene is TRBV19, the J gene TRBJ1-2; TRBD1 matches 8 bases. The trim removed 5 bases at V and 2 bases at J, leaving 7 bases unmatched. Germline V gene sequence: CDR1 LNHDA, CDR2 SQIVND (reference sequence). This CDR3 has 15 residues. CDR3: CASSPRAGGNYGYTF. The CDR3 DNA sequence: TGTGCCAGTAGTCCCCGGGCAGGGGGCAACTATGGCTACACCTTC.

J is TRBJ2-1 and V is TRBV29-1; 10 nucleotides match TRBD2. From germline, CDR1 is SQVTM and CDR2 ANQGSEA. V was pared by 8 bases and J by 2 bases, with 12 bases of the junction left unmatched. The CDR3 runs to 16 residues. CDR3 bases: TGCAGCACTTACCTCCAACTAGCGGGGACCTACAATGAGCAGTTCTTC. Residues: CSTYLQLAGTYNEQFF.

The rearrangement uses TRBV5-1 and TRBJ2-5; TRBD1 agrees at 9 bases. This CDR3 region has 15 residues. V lost 4 bases, J lost 2 bases, and 6 bases stayed unmatched. Germline V gene lookup returns CDR1 SGHRS and CDR2 YFSETQ. CDR3 nucleotide sequence: TGCGCCAGCAGCATACAGGGGGCGCGGCAAGAGACCCAGTACTTC. Amino acid sequence: CASSIQGARQETQYF.

The V call is TRBV13, the J call TRBJ1-3; D may be TRBD1 (6 bases). The CDR3 totals 15 residues. V lost 2 bases, J lost 4 bases, and 12 bases lay in between. The germline V gene has CDR1 PRHDT and CDR2 FYEKMQ (reference sequence). The CDR3 region has the DNA TGTGCCAGCAGCTTAAGCAACAGGGAAGGAAACACCATATATTTT. It is translated as CASSLSNREGNTIYF.

This clone was counted a few times. The chain links TRBV2 to TRBJ2-1, with 10 bases matching TRBD1. The length of the CDR3 is 17 residues. The ends lost 0 bases at V and 6 bases at J; junction bases unmatched: 8. Germline V gene lookup returns CDR1 SNHLY and CDR2 FYNNEI. The CDR3: CASSEASGTGDGNEQFF. CDR3 in DNA: TGTGCCAGCAGTGAAGCGTCCGGGACAGGGGATGGCAATGAGCAGTTCTTC. The full variable domain, rest sourced from reference TRBV2 and TRBJ2-1, is EPEVTQTPSHQVTQMGQEVILRCVPISNHLYFYWYRQILGQKVEFLVSFYNNEISEKSEIFDDQFSVERPDGSNFTLKIRSTKLEDSAMYFCASSEASGTGDGNEQFFGPGTRLTVL.